The sequence of this TCR beta chain was determined in a study of blood T cell repertoires in COVID-19 (dated by TCRdb to about 2020). In the study overall: The collaborator samples originated in the United States, Italy and Spain and spanned the acute and convalescent phases of COVID-19. The prospective study material was composed of cDNA or gDNA derived from T cells, B-cell-depleted T cells, or PBMCs. Deeply sampled blood TCRbeta repertoires from subjects exposed to, actively infected with, or recovered from COVID-19 were included in the dataset. The repertoires were released in a freely available public database meant as a resource for research on the immune response to SARS-CoV-2. Samples came from the ongoing ImmuneRACE study (first 160 participants) plus 1,254 subjects from 6 global collaborators. The sample metadata nearly always contained a de-identified subject ID, COVID-19 status, age in years and sex. Where available, HLA class I and class II types were taken from metadata supplied by the sample provider and were not determined by assay-based typing. General findings and caveats noted by the study authors: The quantity of clinical and demographic metadata differed by source and by participant and was supplied without curation.

TCRbeta CDR3 regions were amplified from genomic DNA using the immunoSEQ Assay, a bias-controlled multiplex PCR. The authors' pipeline ran thus. The number of nucleated cells in each sample was estimated by amplification of reference gene primers within the assay. To quantify the absolute abundance of each unique TCRbeta CDR3 rearrangement, sequence reads were collapsed and filtered. Productive Simpson clonality was computed per sample as the square root of Simpson's diversity index over productive rearrangements. The immuneACCESS repertoire file appears here via TCRdb, limited to in-frame rearrangements. These files lack a portion of the clones; in checked studies, under half of the deficit traces to unresolved V genes, and the cause of the others is not known. V and J calls and clone size follow that table, whereas D and trimming were derived from the DNA. The sample table contains about 280,000 clones; only one count was recorded for over 75% of them. The ten top clones hold less than 15% of the sample.

With respect to this clone: Its binding antigen is unknown. Base qualities are not at hand, and no much larger clone is one base apart.

Whole blood was collected in K2EDTA tubes by collaborating institutions according to the institutions' own protocols. For TCRbeta analysis, collaborators shipped samples as frozen whole blood, isolated PBMCs, or DNA extracted from either of those sample types. CDR1 and CDR2 are drawn from the germline V gene: KGHDR, SFDVKD. V lost 4 bases and J lost 6 bases; the stretch between them is 12 bases long. CDR3 length: 14 amino acids, cysteine to phenylalanine. Kept here is only the CDR3 DNA, which spans 42 bases and is read in frame from base 1. Sequenced sample: peripheral blood. The TCR sequence derives from a human donor in a cohort sampled during active COVID-19. The chain is assembled from TRBV24-1 and TRBJ2-1; TRBD2 might be the D gene, on 5 matching bases. The encoded CDR3 is CATSEPRGGNEQFF. The DNA is as follows: TGTGCCACCAGTGAACCTCGGGGTGGCAATGAGCAGTTCTTC.